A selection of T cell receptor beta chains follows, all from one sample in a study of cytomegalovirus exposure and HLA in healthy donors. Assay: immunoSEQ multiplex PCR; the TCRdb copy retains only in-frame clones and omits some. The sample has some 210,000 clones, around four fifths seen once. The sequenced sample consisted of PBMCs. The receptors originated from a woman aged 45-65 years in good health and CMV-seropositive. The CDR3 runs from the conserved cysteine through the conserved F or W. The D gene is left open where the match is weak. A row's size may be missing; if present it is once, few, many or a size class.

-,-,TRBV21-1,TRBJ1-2,TGTGCCAGCAGCACCGGACAGGGAGGCTATGGCTACACCTTC,CASSTGQGGYGYTF
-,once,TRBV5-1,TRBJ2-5,TGCGCCAGCAGCCCCGCTCGGGGGTGGGAGACCCAGTACTTC,CASSPARGWETQYF
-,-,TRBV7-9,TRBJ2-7,TGTGCCAGCAGCTTAAATGGCCTTGCCGAGCAGTACTTC,CASSLNGLAEQYF
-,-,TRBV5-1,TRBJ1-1,TGCGCCAGCAGCTTGTCCAGGGGGAACACTGAAGCTTTCTTT,CASSLSRGNTEAFF
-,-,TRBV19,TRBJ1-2,TGTGCCAGTAGTTCGTACTATGGCTACACCTTC,CASSSYYGYTF
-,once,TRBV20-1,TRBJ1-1,TGCAGTGCGATGAGGACACTTGAAGCTTTCTTT,CSAMRTLEAFF
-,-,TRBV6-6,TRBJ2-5,TGTGCCAGCAGGTCAGGGGACCAAGAGACCCAGTACTTC,CASRSGDQETQYF
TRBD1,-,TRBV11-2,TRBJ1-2,TGTGCCAGCAGCTCCCGCTCGACAGGGAACTATGGCTACACCTTC,CASSSRSTGNYGYTF
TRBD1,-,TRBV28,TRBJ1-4,TGTGCCAGCAGTTCCGGGACAGCCTTGAGGAATGAAAAACTGTTTTTT,CASSSGTALRNEKLFF
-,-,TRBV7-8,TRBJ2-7,TGTGCCAGCAGCTCGGGACTCTTCTACGAGCAGTACTTC,CASSSGLFYEQYF
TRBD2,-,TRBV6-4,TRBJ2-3,TGTGCCAGCAGTGACTCAAGCGGGGGGCCGGATACGCAGTATTTT,CASSDSSGGPDTQYF
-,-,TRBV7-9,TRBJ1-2,TGTGCCAGCAGCTTACCCGGGGGTTATGGCTACACCTTC,CASSLPGGYGYTF
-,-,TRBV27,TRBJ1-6,TGTGCCAGCAGTTTACTTAACCCCGGTTTGTTGGGCCTGAATTCACCCCTCCACTTT,CASSLLNPGLLGLNSPLHF
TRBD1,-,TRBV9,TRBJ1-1,TGTGCCAGCAGCGCCGGACAGGGGGCGTCTGAAGCTTTCTTT,CASSAGQGASEAFF
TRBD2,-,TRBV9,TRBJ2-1,TGTGCCAGCAGCGTCGATCCCCCGGCTAGCGGCTACAATGAGCAGTTCTTC,CASSVDPPASGYNEQFF
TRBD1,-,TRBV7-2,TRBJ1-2,TGTGCCAGTCTAAGGACAGGGGTGGATGGCTACACCTTC,CASLRTGVDGYTF
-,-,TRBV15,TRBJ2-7,TGTGCCACCAGCAGAGAGGGGCTGGTGGGGTACGAGCAGTACTTC,CATSREGLVGYEQYF
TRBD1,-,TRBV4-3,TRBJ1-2,TGCGCCAGCAGCCAGGCGACAGGGGTCTATGGCTACACCTTC,CASSQATGVYGYTF
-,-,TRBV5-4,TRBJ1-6,TGTGCCAGCAGCCCCTTCAGGGACTATAATTCACCCCTCCACTTT,CASSPFRDYNSPLHF
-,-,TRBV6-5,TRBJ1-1,TGTGCCACCTGCGGCGTTATGAACACTGAAGCTTTCTTT,CATCGVMNTEAFF
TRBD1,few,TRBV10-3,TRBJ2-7,TGTGCCATCAGAGGGACAGGGGGCCACTACGAGCAGTACTTC,CAIRGTGGHYEQYF
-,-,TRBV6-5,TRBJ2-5,TGTGCCAGCAGTTTCGGCGGAGTCCAAGAGACCCAGTACTTC,CASSFGGVQETQYF
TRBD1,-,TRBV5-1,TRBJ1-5,TGCGCCAGCAGCTTGGGGACAGGGGGCCAGCCCCAGCATTTT,CASSLGTGGQPQHF
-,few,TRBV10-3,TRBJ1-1,TGTGCCATCAGCGGGACACCTTTGGGCACTGAAGCTTTCTTT,CAISGTPLGTEAFF
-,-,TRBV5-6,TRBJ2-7,TGTGCCAGCAGCTTGGAGGTCGGATTGGCGGGGGCGCGGGAGCAGTACTTC,CASSLEVGLAGAREQYF
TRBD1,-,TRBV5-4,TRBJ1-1,TGTGCCAGCAGGCTCGCCGGGACAGGGGGCCGCGGGGCTGAAGCTTTCTTT,CASRLAGTGGRGAEAFF
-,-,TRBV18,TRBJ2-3,TGTGCCAGCTCACCGTCCCTCGTGGATACGCAGTATTTT,CASSPSLVDTQYF